One sample yielded the 28 T cell receptor beta chains listed below, sequenced in a study of blood T cells in healthy people across ages. A second about 6 to 12 cycle PCR used barcoded and J-beta primers. Using its own MiXCR run on the 5' RACE reads, TCRdb lists one record per CDR3 protein. Among 1,800,000 or so distinct CDR3 sequences listed, approximately 40% were seen once. Sequenced input: blood. These receptor sequences come from a human donor in good health.

The chain links TRBV12-3 or TRBV12-4 to TRBJ2-1, with TRBD1 as a possible D gene (5 bases). The CDR3 is 19 amino acids. Trimming left V 3 bases short and J 4 bases short, with 25 bases between. CDR3 nucleotide sequence: TGTGCCAGCAGTTTTGATGGGGAAACCCGTATGGGGCCGTACAATGAGCAGTTCTTC. It specifies CASSFDGETRMGPYNEQFF.

The chain joins TRBV6-1 to TRBJ2-2; tentative D call: TRBD2 (5 bases). Germline loops: CDR1 MNHNS, CDR2 SASEGT. The CDR3 sequence is 15 residues long. Trimming removed 1 base from V and 9 bases from J, with 15 bases in between. CDR3 coding DNA: TGTGCCAGCAGTGAAGAGGCTGCGAGGGTCCGGGAGCTGTTTTTT. It yields the protein CASSEEAARVRELFF.

The V call is TRBV27, the J call TRBJ2-7; 7 nucleotides match TRBD1. V was pared by 5 bases and J by 3 bases, with 13 bases of the junction left unmatched. Germline lookup yields CDR1 MNHEY and CDR2 SMNVEV (reference sequence). CDR3 length equals 16 residues. Here the CDR3 DNA reads TGTGCCAGCAGTGGGACAGCGTCCTTTCGGAACTACGAGCAGTACTTC. It yields the protein CASSGTASFRNYEQYF.

The chain couples TRBV29-1 to TRBJ1-5; D ambiguous. CDR3 size: 15 residues. The V end was cut by 3 bases, the J end by 8 bases, with 20 bases between. The germline V gene encodes CDR1 SQVTM and CDR2 ANQGSEA. The CDR3, as DNA: TGCAGCGTTGATTCGGCAGGTTCCCGGGGTGAGCCCCAGCATTTT. Its protein is CSVDSAGSRGEPQHF.

The chain links TRBV7-8 to TRBJ2-7, with D possibly TRBD1 on 6 matching bases. The ends were cut back, 1 base at V and 4 bases at J, with 14 bases in the middle. The germline CDR1 and CDR2 sequences are SGHVS and FQNEAQ. The CDR3 is 15 residues long. The CDR3 nucleotides read TGTGCCAGCAGCTTAGGGACAGATTTACGGTACGAGCAGTACTTC. Translated, it gives CASSLGTDLRYEQYF.

The chain links TRBV27 to TRBJ2-7; TRBD1 matches 9 bases. Trimming cost V 8 bases and J 3 bases; bases outside gene matches: 8. The CDR3 is 14 amino acids. From germline, CDR1 is MNHEY and CDR2 SMNVEV (reference sequence). The CDR3 sequence is CASRRGQGVYEQYF. As DNA, the CDR3 is TGTGCCAGCCGCCGGGGACAGGGAGTCTACGAGCAGTACTTC.

The V and J genes are TRBV20-1 and TRBJ2-4, with TRBD1 matching 10 bases. The last part of the DNA fits TRBJ2-7 better; the J call may be wrong. Germline CDR1 and CDR2: DFQATT and SNEGSKA (reference sequence). The CDR3 is 15 residues long. CDR3 loop: CSALDRGHRDYEQYF. DNA for the CDR3: TGCAGTGCTCTCGACAGGGGGCATAGGGACTACGAGCAGTACTTC.

The gene calls are TRBV20-1 and TRBJ1-2; TRBD1 aligns across 12 bases. Unmatched junction bases numbered 8, after V lost 7 bases and J lost 5 bases. CDR1 and CDR2 (germline): DFQATT, SNEGSKA (reference sequence). This CDR3 region has 14 residues. Here the CDR3 DNA reads TGCAGTGACGCGGGACAGGGGGCTTGGTATGGCTACACCTTC. Its translation: CSDAGQGAWYGYTF.

There are a few counts of this clonotype. The rearrangement uses TRBV7-9 and TRBJ1-2, with D unclear. V was cut by 3 bases and J by 7 bases, with 12 bases left in between. This CDR3 contains 13 residues. Germline V CDR1 and CDR2: SEHNR, FQNEAQ (reference sequence). As DNA, the CDR3 is TGTGCCAGCAGCTTGACGGGGAACGGTGGCTACACCTTC. It translates to CASSLTGNGGYTF.

The table lists this clonotype with a few counts. An end of the junction differs from the germline gene, which may be a read error. The chain links TRBV12-3 or TRBV12-4 to TRBJ1-2, with unresolved D. The CDR3 is made up of 12 amino acids. Here the CDR3 reads CAGSPRGYGYTF. In DNA form, the CDR3 reads TGTGCCGGCAGTCCCCGGGGCTATGGCTACACCTTC.

The V call is TRBV7-2, the J call TRBJ2-5; D perhaps matches TRBD2 (6 bases). Germline CDR1 reads SGHTA; CDR2 reads FQGNSA. The V end was cut by 1 base, the J end by 5 bases, with 14 bases between. CDR3 length equals 15 residues. CDR3 coding DNA: TGTGCCAGCAGCTTAGTCGGGACTCGGGGGGAGACCCAGTACTTC. The encoded protein is CASSLVGTRGETQYF.

This CDR3 reads CASSQGISQPQHF. In nucleotides, the CDR3 is TGTGCCAGCAGTCAGGGTATATCTCAGCCCCAGCATTTT. The chain employs TRBV9 and TRBJ1-5, with D tentatively TRBD1 (5 bases). Germline CDR1 SGDLS, CDR2 YYNGEE. There are 13 residues in the CDR3. V shed 5 bases and J shed 6 bases, with 12 bases lying between them.

J is TRBJ1-2 and V is TRBV20-1; TRBD1 might be the D (5 bases). The V end was cut by 5 bases, the J end by 2 bases, with 21 bases between. The germline gives CDR1 DFQATT, CDR2 SNEGSKA (reference sequence). The CDR3 totals 16 residues. CDR3 residues: CSAPETEKSLNYGYTF. CDR3 DNA sequence: TGCAGTGCTCCCGAGACAGAAAAGAGCTTAAACTATGGCTACACCTTC.

The sample holds a few counts of this clonotype. This chain links TRBV12-3 or TRBV12-4 with TRBJ1-4; tentatively, D is TRBD1 (5 bases). This CDR3 contains 16 residues. The germline V and J ends were trimmed by 3 bases and 3 bases, with 14 bases remaining between them. The CDR3 here is CASSFQQGLANEKLFF. The CDR3 nucleotides read TGTGCCAGCAGTTTCCAGCAGGGTCTAGCTAATGAAAAACTGTTTTTT.

V is TRBV15 and J is TRBJ1-6, with 8 positions matching TRBD1. The CDR3 consists of 18 residues. Germline V gene data show CDR1 as LNHNV and CDR2 as YYDKDF (reference sequence). The V gene end was trimmed by 0 bases and the J gene end by 9 bases; junction bases not matched to a gene: 13. The CDR3 DNA sequence: TGTGCCACCAGCAGAGAACAATTGGCTACGGGACAGGTTTCACCCCTCCACTTT. It is translated as CATSREQLATGQVSPLHF.

The chain links TRBV21-1 to TRBJ2-5; TRBD2, as called in the table, went unchecked against the DNA. TRBV21-1 is a recognized pseudogene. The CDR3 extends over 15 amino acids. The CDR3 coding sequence is TGTGCCAGCAGCAGTTCGCTGGACGCTACAGAGACCCAGTACTTC. This gives the protein CASSSSLDATETQYF.

The chain has TRBV5-1 and TRBJ1-1; D gene ambiguous. The length of the CDR3 is 13 residues. CDR1 SGHRS and CDR2 YFSETQ come from the germline V gene. V dropped 2 bases and J dropped 7 bases, with 12 bases sitting between them. CDR3 in DNA: TGCGCCAGCAGCTTAGCCTCCATGGGTGAAGCTTTCTTT. Translating it yields CASSLASMGEAFF. The whole variable domain, remainder taken from reference TRBV5-1 and TRBJ1-1, is KAGVTQTPRYLIKTRGQQVTLSCSPISGHRSVSWYQQTPGQGLQFLFEYFSETQRNKGNFPGRFSGRQFSNSRSEMNVSTLELGDSALYLCASSLASMGEAFFGQGTRLTVV.

This clonotype was detected ten times or more. This chain joins TRBV12-3 or TRBV12-4 and TRBJ1-3, with unresolved D. The CDR3 spans 14 residues. V was trimmed by 1 base and J by 4 bases, leaving 8 bases between them. CDR3 sequence (DNA): TGTGCCAGCAGTTTAGAGGGAGTGGGAAACACCATATATTTT. Its translation: CASSLEGVGNTIYF.

This clonotype was detected a few times. V gene TRBV20-1 combines with J gene TRBJ1-1; D not resolved. CDR1 is DFQATT, CDR2 SNEGSKA, per germline (reference sequence). The CDR3 totals 11 residues. V was cut by 0 bases and J by 7 bases, with 6 bases left in between. This CDR3 is CSARELGEAFF. The CDR3 nucleotides are TGCAGTGCTAGAGAGTTGGGTGAAGCTTTCTTT.

J is TRBJ2-6 and V is TRBV15; D remains unclear. Looked up from germline, CDR1 is LNHNV and CDR2 is YYDKDF (reference sequence). CDR3 size: 16 residues. V lost 4 bases, J lost 0 bases, and 10 bases lay in between. The CDR3 loop reads CATSILSSSGANVLTF. CDR3 DNA sequence: TGTGCCACCAGCATCCTAAGCAGCTCTGGGGCCAACGTCCTGACTTTC. The variable domain in full, with the rest retrieved from reference TRBV15 and TRBJ2-6, is DAMVIQNPRYQVTQFGKPVTLSCSQTLNHNVMYWYQQKSSQAPKLLFHYYDKDFNNEADTPDNFQSRRPNTSFCFLDIRSPGLGDTAMYLCATSILSSSGANVLTFGAGSRLTVL.

The CDR3: CASNLQRGPNEKLFF. In DNA, the CDR3 is TGTGCCAGCAACCTACAGAGGGGGCCTAATGAAAAACTGTTTTTT. The rearrangement joins TRBV7-2 to TRBJ1-4; 7 bases align to TRBD1. Trimming removed 7 bases from V and 3 bases from J; junction bases left unmatched: 8. CDR1 and CDR2 from the germline V gene are SGHTA and FQGNSA. The CDR3 covers 15 residues.

CDR3 amino acids: CASSKEASRWGEQFF. The DNA for the CDR3 is TGTGCCAGCAGCAAGGAGGCTAGCCGGTGGGGTGAGCAGTTCTTC. This chain connects TRBV5-5 to TRBJ2-1; D is perhaps TRBD2 (5 bases). CDR1 is SGHKS, CDR2 YYEKEE, per germline (reference sequence). V was pared by 4 bases and J by 9 bases, with 20 bases between. The CDR3 runs 15 residues.

The chain combines TRBV5-1 with TRBJ1-4, with 11 positions matching TRBD1. The CDR3 length is 15 residues. V trimming: 6 bases; J trimming: 6 bases; junction bases outside the gene matches: 7. CDR1 SGHRS and CDR2 YFSETQ come from the germline V gene. CDR3 protein: CASTSGTGGDEKLFF. DNA of the CDR3: TGCGCCAGCACTTCCGGGACAGGGGGGGATGAAAAACTGTTTTTT.

The chain recombines TRBV7-2 with TRBJ2-5; 8 nucleotides agree with TRBD2. CDR3 length equals 16 residues. Unmatched junction bases numbered 10, after V lost 2 bases and J lost 5 bases. The germline gives CDR1 SGHTA, CDR2 FQGNSA. The CDR3 loop is CASSLRSGSSGETQYF. DNA of the CDR3: TGTGCCAGCAGCTTACGGAGCGGGAGCAGTGGGGAGACCCAGTACTTC.

This clonotype was detected only a few times. The chain links TRBV5-1 to TRBJ1-4; TRBD1 matches at 9 bases. The CDR3 has 15 amino acids. Germline V CDR1 and CDR2: SGHRS, YFSETQ. The V gene end was trimmed by 2 bases and the J gene end by 8 bases; junction bases not matched to a gene: 7. This CDR3 reads CASSLSQGAEEKLFF. In DNA, the CDR3 is TGCGCCAGCAGCTTATCACAGGGGGCGGAGGAAAAACTGTTTTTT.

This clonotype came up a few times. The V call is TRBV6-6, the J call TRBJ1-2; D gene unclear. Germline CDR1 and CDR2: MNHNY and SVGAGI (reference sequence). V was clipped by 2 bases and J by 6 bases, with 13 bases between them. There are 14 residues in the CDR3. The CDR3 DNA reads TGTGCCAGCAGTTACCGAGGGAGCGTCGATGGCTACACCTTC. Amino acids: CASSYRGSVDGYTF.

V usage is TRBV5-4 and J usage is TRBJ2-4, with no clear D. Per germline, CDR1 SGHNT and CDR2 YYREEE (reference sequence). V dropped 0 bases and J dropped 13 bases, with 14 bases sitting between them. The CDR3 extends over 13 amino acids. CDR3 protein: CASSLESGWMQYF. The CDR3 nucleotides are TGTGCCAGCAGCTTGGAGTCTGGTTGGATGCAGTACTTC. The full variable domain, its missing parts supplied by reference TRBV5-4 and TRBJ2-4, is ETGVTQSPTHLIKTRGQQVTLRCSSQSGHNTVSWYQQALGQGPQFIFQYYREEENGRGNFPPRFSGLQFPNYSSELNVNALELDDSALYLCASSLESGWMQYFGAGTRLSVL.

This sequence joins TRBV2 and TRBJ2-4, with D perhaps matching TRBD2 (5 bases). Germline V lookup: CDR1 SNHLY, CDR2 FYNNEI. CDR3 length: 16 amino acids. Trimming cost V 3 bases and J 0 bases, with 12 bases left between them. The CDR3 region is CASSEIGVLAKNIQYF. CDR3 nucleotide sequence: TGTGCCAGCAGTGAGATCGGGGTTCTAGCCAAAAACATTCAGTACTTC.